The 10 T cell receptor beta chains listed next were all sequenced from one sample in a study of T cell repertoires in cytomegalovirus infection. TCRdb reanalysed the reads using MiXCR and keeps one entry per CDR3 protein. Of about 460,000 distinct CDR3 sequences listed, 11% are singletons. Sequencing was done on a sample of PBMCs. These receptors came from a human donor in good health (CMV status not recorded). Some clones in this sample may be carry-over from other donors' samples.

CDR3 region: CATSDTFGGTEAFF. The CDR3 coding sequence is TGTGCCACCAGTGATACTTTCGGGGGCACTGAAGCTTTCTTT. This chain joins TRBV24-1 and TRBJ1-1, with D maybe TRBD1 (5 bases). Germline-derived CDR1 and CDR2 are KGHDR and SFDVKD. The CDR3 contains 14 residues. V was clipped by 3 bases and J by 4 bases, with 11 bases between them.

This clonotype has just a few counts. The chain carries TRBV2 and TRBJ2-7, with 8 nucleotides matching TRBD2. Germline lookup yields CDR1 SNHLY and CDR2 FYNNEI. The CDR3 spans 15 residues. V gave up 7 bases and J gave up 0 bases; unmatched junction bases: 8. CDR3 region: CASTPGSGGSYEQYF. The CDR3 DNA follows: TGTGCCAGCACCCCTGGGAGCGGGGGCTCCTACGAGCAGTACTTC. The full variable domain, in which reference TRBV2 and TRBJ2-7 provide the parts outside the CDR3, is EPEVTQTPSHQVTQMGQEVILRCVPISNHLYFYWYRQILGQKVEFLVSFYNNEISEKSEIFDDQFSVERPDGSNFTLKIRSTKLEDSAMYFCASTPGSGGSYEQYFGPGTRLTVT.

This clonotype has a count of ten or more. The V gene is TRBV4-1, the J gene TRBJ2-3; a weak D match, TRBD1 (5 bases). The CDR3 loop spans 15 amino acids. Germline CDR1 MGHRA, CDR2 YSYEKL. V was pared by 0 bases and J by 6 bases, with 13 bases between. CDR3 sequence reads: CASSQDGQGEDTQYF. The CDR3 region has the DNA TGCGCCAGCAGCCAAGATGGGCAGGGTGAGGATACGCAGTATTTT.

In this sample, this clonotype turned up many times. The rearrangement links TRBV7-6 to TRBJ2-2; D gene unclear. The CDR3 has 16 residues. Germline CDR1 reads SGHVS; CDR2 reads FNYEAQ. V shed 1 base and J shed 4 bases, with 13 bases lying between them. The CDR3 sequence is CASSLVGSWGTGELFF. DNA for the CDR3: TGTGCCAGCAGCTTAGTCGGTAGCTGGGGCACCGGGGAGCTGTTTTTT.

There are a few counts of this clonotype. The chain has TRBV6-5 and TRBJ1-1; D is perhaps TRBD1 (6 bases). The length of the CDR3 is 13 residues. CDR1 and CDR2 (germline): MNHEY, SVGAGI. The V and J ends lost 7 bases and 4 bases respectively, with 13 bases between them. CDR3 in amino acids: CASTPRGVTEAFF. DNA of the CDR3: TGTGCCAGCACTCCGAGGGGGGTCACTGAAGCTTTCTTT.

V and J are TRBV29-1 and TRBJ1-2; no definite D call. The ends were cut back, 7 bases at V and 1 base at J, with 10 bases in the middle. Germline V CDR1 and CDR2: SQVTM, ANQGSEA. The CDR3 loop spans 12 amino acids. The CDR3 sequence: CSAGGHNYGYTF. In DNA form, the CDR3 reads TGCAGCGCGGGAGGCCATAACTATGGCTACACCTTC. Full variable domain (rest looked up from reference TRBV29-1 and TRBJ1-2): SAVISQKPSRDICQRGTSLTIQCQVDSQVTMMFWYRQQPGQSLTLIATANQGSEATYESGFVIDKFPISRPNLTFSTLTVSNMSPEDSSIYLCSAGGHNYGYTFGSGTRLTVV.

The rearrangement joins TRBV20-1 to TRBJ1-1; 7 positions agree with TRBD1. Germline V gene sequence: CDR1 DFQATT, CDR2 SNEGSKA (reference sequence). The CDR3 loop spans 13 amino acids. The V segment lost 8 bases and the J segment 6 bases; nucleotides outside the gene matches: 12. CDR3: CSYPLTGSAEAFF. CDR3 DNA sequence: TGCAGTTACCCACTGACAGGGTCCGCTGAAGCTTTCTTT.

This clonotype was recorded many times. The chain recombines TRBV24-1 with TRBJ1-5, with TRBD1 matching 10 bases. The CDR3 runs 20 residues. Germline CDR1 and CDR2: KGHDR and SFDVKD. After removal of 0 bases from V and 5 bases from J, the junction contained 15 bases not matched to a gene. In DNA, the CDR3 is TGTGCCACCAGTGATTTGCCGACAGGGGGCTTTTCGGGGGGCGATCAGCCCCAGCATTTT. It is translated as CATSDLPTGGFSGGDQPQHF.

This clonotype occurred many times. V gene TRBV7-8 combines with J gene TRBJ2-1; TRBD1 is a possible D gene (5 bases). CDR3 size: 15 residues. V was trimmed by 1 base and J by 2 bases, leaving 9 bases between them. Germline V gene data show CDR1 as SGHVS and CDR2 as FQNEAQ. The CDR3 sequence: CASSLDQGTYNEQFF. CDR3 nucleotides: TGTGCCAGCAGCTTAGATCAGGGAACCTACAATGAGCAGTTCTTC.

The rearrangement uses TRBV20-1 and TRBJ1-2; 10 bases are shared with TRBD1. The CDR3 runs to 14 residues. The V gene's germline CDR1 is DFQATT and CDR2 SNEGSKA (reference sequence). The V gene end was trimmed by 2 bases and the J gene end by 12 bases; junction bases not matched to a gene: 12. The CDR3 nucleotides read TGCAGTGCTAGACCCGGGACAGGGGCCCTTCGCGACACCTTC. Translation gives CSARPGTGALRDTF.